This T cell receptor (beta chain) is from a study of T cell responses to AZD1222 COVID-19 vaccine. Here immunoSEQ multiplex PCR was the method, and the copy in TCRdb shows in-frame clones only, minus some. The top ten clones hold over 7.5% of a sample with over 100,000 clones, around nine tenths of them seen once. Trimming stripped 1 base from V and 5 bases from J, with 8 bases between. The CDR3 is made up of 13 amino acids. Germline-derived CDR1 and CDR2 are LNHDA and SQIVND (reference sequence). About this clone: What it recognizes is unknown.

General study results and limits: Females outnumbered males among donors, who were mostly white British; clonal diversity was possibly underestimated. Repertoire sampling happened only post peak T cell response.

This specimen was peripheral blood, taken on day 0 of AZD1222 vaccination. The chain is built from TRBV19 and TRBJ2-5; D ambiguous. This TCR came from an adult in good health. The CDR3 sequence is CASSIALLETQYF. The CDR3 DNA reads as TGTGCCAGTAGTATAGCCCTGTTGGAGACCCAGTACTTC. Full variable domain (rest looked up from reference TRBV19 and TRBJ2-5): DGGITQSPKYLFRKEGQNVTLSCEQNLNHDAMYWYRQDPGQGLRLIYYSQIVNDFQKGDIAEGYSVSREKKESFPLTVTSAQKNPTAFYLCASSIALLETQYFGPGTRLLVL.